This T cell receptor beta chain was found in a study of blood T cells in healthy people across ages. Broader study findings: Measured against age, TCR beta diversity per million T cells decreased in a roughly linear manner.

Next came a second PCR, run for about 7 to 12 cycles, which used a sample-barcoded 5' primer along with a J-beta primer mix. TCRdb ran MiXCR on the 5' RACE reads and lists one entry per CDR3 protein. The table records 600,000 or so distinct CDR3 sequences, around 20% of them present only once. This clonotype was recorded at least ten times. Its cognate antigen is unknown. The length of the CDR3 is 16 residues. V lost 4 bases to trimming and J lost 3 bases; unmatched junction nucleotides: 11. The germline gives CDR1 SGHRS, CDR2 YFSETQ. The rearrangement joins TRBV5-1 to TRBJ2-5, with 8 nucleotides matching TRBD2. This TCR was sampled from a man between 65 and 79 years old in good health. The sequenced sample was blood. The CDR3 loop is CASSPSFVAGKETQYF. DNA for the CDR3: TGCGCCAGCAGCCCATCGTTTGTAGCGGGGAAAGAGACCCAGTACTTC.